This TCR beta chain emerged from a study of vaccination effects on CD4 cells after COVID-19. Study observations and caveats: Clonal contraction was marked in infection- and vaccine-induced clones late after vaccination.

Measured with immunoSEQ multiplex PCR; TCRdb has only the in-frame clones, and not every one. Of over 25,000 clones in the sample, about 75% were seen once. Ahead of sequencing, the ViraFEST assay grew antigen-specific CD4+ T cells using viral peptide pools. On roughly day 10 of culture, CD4+ T cells were separated out. Vaccine administered to participants consisted of two doses of either BNT162b2 or mRNA-1273. This clone showed up just once. The antigen is undetermined. The CDR3 has 13 residues. The V and J ends lost 7 bases and 8 bases respectively, with 17 bases between them. CDR1 SQVTM and CDR2 ANQGSEA come from the germline V gene.

The gene calls are TRBV29-1 and TRBJ1-4, with D unresolved. The receptor's source is a human donor who received a COVID-19 vaccine. Some clones in this sample may be carry-over from other donors' samples. The specimen comprised CD4+ T cells from PBMCs cultured with SARS-CoV-2 spike peptides, sampled after COVID-19 vaccination. The CDR3, as DNA: TGCAGCGGCCGACTCCGAGGAAAGGAAAAACTGTTTTTT. Encoded protein: CSGRLRGKEKLFF.